The sequence of this T cell receptor beta chain was determined in a study of cytomegalovirus exposure and HLA in healthy donors. This clone came up a few times. The study ran its PCR with 60 Vbeta and 13 Jbeta primers. Repertoires were generated with immunoSEQ multiplex PCR, while TCRdb's copy carries only in-frame clones and drops some. The profile shows 150,000 to 200,000 clones, about 85% of them singletons. The CDR3 length is 13 residues. J gave up 2 bases and V 3 bases, and 1 base lay outside the gene matches. Germline V lookup: CDR1 SGHDT, CDR2 YYEEEE. Sequencing input: PBMCs. V and J are TRBV5-6 and TRBJ2-7; 8 positions agree with TRBD1. This TCR came from a boy aged 2-9 years in good health and CMV-seronegative. CDR3 sequence: CASSWDRTYEQYF. In DNA form, the CDR3 reads TGTGCCAGCAGCTGGGACAGGACCTACGAGCAGTACTTC.